The rows below give T cell receptor beta chains drawn from one sample of a study of CXCR3-negative and CXCR3-positive naive CD8 T cells. After re-calling the 5' RACE reads, TCRdb lists one entry per CDR3 protein, DNA absent. This sample contains about 120,000 distinct CDR3 sequences. The sample consisted of naive CXCR3+ CD8+ T cells from blood. These receptors all stem from a human donor in good health. Some clones in this sample may be carry-over from other donors' samples. The CDR3 runs from the conserved cysteine through the conserved F or W.

v_call	j_call	cdr3_aa
TRBV7-3	TRBJ1-1	CASSLRRDTEAFF
TRBV27	TRBJ2-7	CASSPGLAGIYEQYF
TRBV3-1	TRBJ2-1	CASSHPLGLAGVRQFF
TRBV6-1	TRBJ2-1	CASGWDRGYNEQFF
TRBV12-5	TRBJ1-1	CASGSGPNTEAFF
TRBV29-1	TRBJ2-1	CSVVLVAGGFSNEQFF
TRBV7-9	TRBJ1-1	CASSLAVVAGGSSEAFF
TRBV12-5	TRBJ2-3	CASDGQATDTQYF
TRBV20-1	TRBJ2-7	CSARAYTEFEQYF
TRBV18	TRBJ2-7	CASSPQGWRLPYYEQYF
TRBV7-9	TRBJ2-7	CASSLDYRDEQYF
TRBV7-9	TRBJ2-7	CASSLAFLDRDHEQYF
TRBV12-3/TRBV12-4	TRBJ1-1	CASTLQGSEAFF
TRBV7-9	TRBJ1-4	CASSLEGINSFF
TRBV12-3/TRBV12-4	TRBJ2-3	CASSPPRVGALDTQYF
TRBV11-2	TRBJ2-7	CASSLDPKGYEQYF